This T cell receptor (beta chain) was sequenced for a study of blood T cells in healthy people across ages. A second roughly 7 to 12 cycle PCR used barcoded and J-beta primers. TCRdb re-analysed the 5' RACE reads in MiXCR, keeping a single row per CDR3 protein. The sample records about 1.1 million distinct CDR3 sequences, about two fifths being singletons. The CDR3 consists of 13 residues. The V and J ends lost 2 bases and 10 bases respectively, with 15 bases between them. CDR1 is SQVTM, CDR2 ANQGSEA, per germline. The sequence was obtained from a man younger than 30 in good health. The rearrangement links TRBV29-1 to TRBJ2-1; the D gene is possibly TRBD2 (6 bases). Sequenced sample: blood. The chain's CDR3 is CSVEYGGAYEQFF. CDR3 DNA: TGCAGCGTTGAATACGGCGGGGCCTACGAGCAGTTCTTC.